One sample yielded the 25 T cell receptor beta chains listed below, sequenced in a study of cytomegalovirus exposure and HLA in healthy donors. PCR involved 60 Vbeta and 13 Jbeta primers. Generated by immunoSEQ multiplex PCR, the TCRdb table keeps only in-frame clones and is missing some. The table has approximately 150,000 clones, 72% seen once; the top ten hold roughly 2%. The sequencing input was PBMCs. The source of these receptors is a man aged 35 to 55 in good health and CMV-seronegative.

This clone turned up a few times. The genes are TRBV18 and TRBJ1-1; 8 bases are a match to TRBD1. The CDR3 consists of 15 residues. The germline CDR1 and CDR2 sequences are KGHSH and LQKENI. V was pared by 2 bases and J by 3 bases, with 5 bases of the junction left unmatched. The CDR3 DNA follows: TGTGCCAGCTCACCATACAGGGGGGTGGACACTGAAGCTTTCTTT. This gives the protein CASSPYRGVDTEAFF.

A word on this clone: The same CDR3 is also encoded by other DNA sequences in this sample. The chain has TRBV9 and TRBJ2-7; a weak D match, TRBD2 (6 bases). With 0 bases removed from V and 0 bases from J, the gap between germline ends came to 13 bases. Germline assignment: CDR1 SGDLS and CDR2 YYNGEE. This CDR3 contains 16 residues. CDR3 sequence reads: CASSVGGSGSSYEQYF. The DNA of the CDR3 is TGTGCCAGCAGCGTAGGTGGTAGCGGAAGCTCCTACGAGCAGTACTTC.

The chain carries TRBV9 and TRBJ2-5; perhaps TRBD2 as D (7 bases). The CDR3 is 15 residues long. V lost 2 bases and J 1 base, leaving 12 bases between the germline ends. Germline lookup yields CDR1 SGDLS and CDR2 YYNGEE. This CDR3 reads CASSVWGGPQETQYF. The CDR3, as DNA: TGTGCCAGCAGCGTCTGGGGGGGGCCCCAAGAGACCCAGTACTTC.

The genes are TRBV2 and TRBJ2-5; D is ambiguous. The V and J ends lost 4 bases and 5 bases respectively, with 11 bases between them. In germline, CDR1 is SNHLY, CDR2 FYNNEI. This CDR3 has 13 residues. In nucleotides, the CDR3 is TGTGCCAGCAGTGTAGGCAGAGGCGAGACCCAGTACTTC. It yields the protein CASSVGRGETQYF.

This sequence joins TRBV5-1 and TRBJ1-4; D possibly corresponds to TRBD1 (6 bases). The CDR3 has 15 amino acids. Germline lookup yields CDR1 SGHRS and CDR2 YFSETQ. The V and J ends lost 3 bases and 7 bases respectively, with 16 bases between them. CDR3 region: CASSSSQGFGEKLFF. DNA of the CDR3: TGCGCCAGCAGCTCCTCACAGGGCTTTGGTGAAAAACTGTTTTTT.

The chain has TRBV9 and TRBJ2-1, with TRBD2 matching over 7 bases. From germline, CDR1 is SGDLS and CDR2 YYNGEE. After removal of 3 bases from V and 3 bases from J, the junction contained 6 bases not matched to a gene. The CDR3 runs 15 residues. The CDR3, as DNA: TGTGCCAGCAGCGAAACTGGGGGGGGCTACAATGAGCAGTTCTTC. It translates to CASSETGGGYNEQFF. The full variable domain, completed using reference TRBV9 and TRBJ2-1, is DSGVTQTPKHLITATGQRVTLRCSPRSGDLSVYWYQQSLDQGLQFLIQYYNGEERAKGNILERFSAQQFPDLHSELNLSSLELGDSALYFCASSETGGGYNEQFFGPGTRLTVL.

This sequence joins TRBV10-3 and TRBJ2-2; 8 bases fit TRBD2. The CDR3 has 16 amino acids. The trim removed 5 bases at V and 4 bases at J, leaving 9 bases unmatched. Per germline, CDR1 ENHRY and CDR2 SYGVKD. CDR3 sequence: CAISLARAGGTGELFF. In DNA form, the CDR3 reads TGTGCCATCAGTCTAGCTAGGGCGGGGGGCACCGGGGAGCTGTTTTTT.

The chain carries TRBV5-4 and TRBJ2-5, with 11 bases lining up with TRBD2. Germline CDR1 is SGHNT and CDR2 is YYREEE (reference sequence). V shed 4 bases, J shed 5 bases, and the junction held 7 bases outside the gene matches. This CDR3 has 15 amino acids. CDR3 residues: CASSEGLAGGETQYF. Written as DNA, the CDR3 is TGTGCCAGCAGCGAAGGACTAGCGGGTGGGGAGACCCAGTACTTC.

V is TRBV5-6 and J is TRBJ1-2, with 7 bases lining up with TRBD1. This CDR3 spans 13 amino acids. Germline CDR1 and CDR2: SGHDT and YYEEEE. The junction had 2 bases not matched to a gene; V was cut back by 0 bases and J by 6 bases. CDR3 in DNA: TGTGCCAGCAGCTTGGGGCAGGGGGATGGCTACACCTTC. This translates into CASSLGQGDGYTF.

This chain joins TRBV6-1 and TRBJ1-4; D might be TRBD1 (6 bases). The CDR3 runs to 12 residues. The V end was cut by 6 bases, the J end by 15 bases, with 17 bases between. Per germline, CDR1 MNHNS and CDR2 SASEGT. DNA for the CDR3: TGTGCCAGCAGACCCGAGGAGAGGGGGATGTTTTTT. It yields the protein CASRPEERGMFF.

V is TRBV6-4 and J is TRBJ2-2, with D possibly being TRBD1 (6 bases). Germline CDR1 is MRHNA and CDR2 is SNTAGT. The CDR3 is 15 amino acids. V was cut by 3 bases and J by 4 bases, with 12 bases left in between. CDR3 sequence (DNA): TGTGCCAGCAGTGAGCACTTGGACAGCACCGGGGAGCTGTTTTTT. Residues: CASSEHLDSTGELFF.

As to this clone: The junction departs from the called germline gene at one end, perhaps through a read error. This chain uses TRBV7-9 with TRBJ2-1, with a weak D call TRBD2 (6 bases). This CDR3 has 15 residues. CDR1 and CDR2 (germline): SEHNR, FQNEAQ (reference sequence). CDR3 sequence (DNA): TGTGCCAGCAGCTTAGACGGGAGCTCCCACAATGAGCAGTTCTTC. Residues: CASSLDGSSHNEQFF.

This clone has just one count. V usage is TRBV9 and J usage is TRBJ2-7, with a tentative D call TRBD2 (5 bases). The CDR3 sequence is 13 residues long. Germline assignment: CDR1 SGDLS and CDR2 YYNGEE. The ends were cut back, 0 bases at V and 4 bases at J, with 8 bases in the middle. The CDR3 is CASSVVPGYEQYF. The CDR3 DNA follows: TGTGCCAGCAGCGTAGTTCCGGGGTACGAGCAGTACTTC.

A few counts support this clone. V is TRBV4-1 and J is TRBJ2-7; 8 bases line up with TRBD1. J was trimmed by 2 bases and V by 4 bases; bases with no gene match: 4. CDR1 is MGHRA, CDR2 YSYEKL, per germline. CDR3 length: 14 amino acids. CDR3 nucleotides: TGCGCCAGCAGCCCCCGACAGGGGACCTACGAGCAGTACTTC. This sequence encodes CASSPRQGTYEQYF.

This sequence joins TRBV6-5 and TRBJ2-7, with TRBD2 matching 7 bases. Per the germline V gene, CDR1 is MNHEY and CDR2 is SVGAGI. J lost 5 bases, V lost 2 bases, and 12 bases had no gene match. This CDR3 region has 16 residues. The DNA for the CDR3 is TGTGCCAGCAGTTACCCGCTTACGAGCGGGGTCCACGAGCAGTACTTC. This codes for CASSYPLTSGVHEQYF.

The chain combines TRBV2 with TRBJ1-6; no clear D gene. The V end was cut by 4 bases, the J end by 7 bases, with 8 bases between. CDR1 and CDR2 (germline): SNHLY, FYNNEI. The CDR3 is 13 amino acids. The CDR3 is CASSGLRNSPLHF. As DNA, the CDR3 is TGTGCCAGCAGTGGACTGAGAAATTCACCCCTCCACTTT.

This clone occurred a few times. This sequence joins TRBV6-1 and TRBJ1-1, with D uncertain. This CDR3 region has 8 residues. In germline, CDR1 is MNHNS, CDR2 SASEGT. With 4 bases removed from V and 11 bases from J, the gap between germline ends came to 2 bases. CDR3 loop: CASSAAFF. The CDR3 nucleotides read TGTGCCAGCAGTGCTGCTTTCTTT.

Comment on this clone: One end of the junction varies from germline; a read error may be responsible. This chain links TRBV15 with TRBJ1-5; tentative D call: TRBD1 (5 bases). CDR3 length: 17 residues. Germline-derived CDR1 and CDR2 are LNHNV and YYDKDF (reference sequence). The CDR3 nucleotides are TGTGCCACCAGCAGAGATTTGACAGCGGGGAGCAATCAGCCCCAGAATTTT. Translating gives CATSRDLTAGSNQPQNF.

The V call is TRBV5-4, the J call TRBJ2-7; 8 bases align to TRBD1. The CDR3 covers 16 residues. Germline V gene lookup returns CDR1 SGHNT and CDR2 YYREEE (reference sequence). The V segment lost 0 bases and the J segment 3 bases; nucleotides outside the gene matches: 8. DNA of the CDR3: TGTGCCAGCAGCTTGGCGTCGGGACAGGCGCACTACGAGCAGTACTTC. Amino acids: CASSLASGQAHYEQYF.

The chain joins TRBV13 to TRBJ2-2; 7 bases are a match to TRBD1. CDR3 size: 14 residues. J was trimmed by 6 bases and V by 5 bases; bases with no gene match: 6. Germline V gene sequence: CDR1 PRHDT, CDR2 FYEKMQ (reference sequence). The CDR3 reads CASSPRQGAGELFF. CDR3 nucleotides: TGTGCCAGCAGCCCTAGACAGGGAGCCGGGGAGCTGTTTTTT.

A single count supports this clone. Mismatch with germline at one junction end may stem from a read error. V usage is TRBV6-1 and J usage is TRBJ1-2; TRBD1 matches at 9 bases. The CDR3 contains 17 residues. Germline V gene lookup returns CDR1 MNHNS and CDR2 SASEGT. Here the CDR3 reads CASSEGTGYPTNYGYTF. CDR3 bases: TGTGCCAGCAGCGAAGGGACAGGGTATCCGACTAACTATGGCTACACCTTC.

V is TRBV5-1 and J is TRBJ2-2; TRBD1 matches 8 bases. Germline lookup yields CDR1 SGHRS and CDR2 YFSETQ. This CDR3 has 16 amino acids. V was clipped by 0 bases and J by 3 bases; unmatched bases: 4. DNA for the CDR3: TGCGCCAGCAGCTTGGGGACAGGGAGGTACACCGGGGAGCTGTTTTTT. Translated: CASSLGTGRYTGELFF.

This sequence joins TRBV19 and TRBJ1-5, with 7 bases fitting TRBD1. The trim removed 6 bases at V and 5 bases at J, leaving 4 bases unmatched. The CDR3 length is 13 residues. Germline V lookup: CDR1 LNHDA, CDR2 SQIVND (reference sequence). The DNA for the CDR3 is TGTGCCAGTAGCTGGGACAGAGATCAGCCCCAGCATTTT. Its translation is CASSWDRDQPQHF.

The chain couples TRBV29-1 to TRBJ2-7; D is unclear. Germline assignment: CDR1 SQVTM and CDR2 ANQGSEA. Trimming took off 3 bases at V and 0 bases at J, with 9 bases between the two ends. The CDR3 loop spans 13 amino acids. CDR3 amino acids: CSVDGDTSYEQYF. In DNA form, the CDR3 reads TGCAGCGTTGATGGTGACACCTCCTACGAGCAGTACTTC.

This chain connects TRBV18 to TRBJ1-5; D possibly corresponds to TRBD1 (6 bases). From germline, CDR1 is KGHSH and CDR2 LQKENI. CDR3 length equals 15 residues. The ends were cut back, 2 bases at V and 2 bases at J, with 10 bases in the middle. The DNA of the CDR3 is TGTGCCAGCTCACCAGGTCGACAGGGCAATCAGCCCCAGCATTTT. Translation: CASSPGRQGNQPQHF. The whole variable domain, filled in from reference TRBV18 and TRBJ1-5, reads NAGVMQNPRHLVRRRGQEARLRCSPMKGHSHVYWYRQLPEEGLKFMVYLQKENIIDESGMPKERFSAEFPKEGPSILRIQQVVRGDSAAYFCASSPGRQGNQPQHFGDGTRLSIL.